The following is a T cell receptor beta chain sequence with its context. This entry belongs to a study of blood T cell repertoires in COVID-19. Overall study context: Samples taken during acute and convalescent COVID-19 were collected in the United States, Italy and Spain.

Methods used by the authors: Amplifying reference gene primers gave estimates of nucleated cell counts. Some clones are missing from TCRdb's copy, which holds only in-frame ones; the method was immunoSEQ multiplex PCR. V and J calls and clone size are those listed in that table; D and trimming were worked out from the DNA. The table records about 240,000 clones, approximately 90% of them present only once. This receptor was obtained from a woman in her twenties or thirties who had recovered from COVID-19. Sequences were obtained from PBMCs or T cells enriched from blood (not recorded which).

The CDR3 coding sequence is TGTGCCAGCAGTTTTCCGGGACAGATCAAAACAACTAATGAAAAACTGTTTTTT. Its protein product is CASSFPGQIKTTNEKLFF. The chain couples TRBV28 to TRBJ1-4; 7 bases align to TRBD1. Germline V gene sequence: CDR1 MDHEN, CDR2 SYDVKM. CDR3 length: 18 residues. With 3 bases clipped from V and 0 bases from J, the junction kept 10 bases outside the gene matches.